The T cell receptor beta chain described here comes from a study of cytomegalovirus exposure and HLA in healthy donors. Study-level points and caveats: Cytomegalovirus association was assigned to about 150 TCR beta chains. In an earlier analysis, in some 600 donors, most V segments appeared productive either ~87% or ~30% of the time. A reported reduction in N-insertions relative to the roughly 640-donor mean was seen in an Asian-associated ancestry cluster in a later analysis.

Primers: 60 Vbeta forward and 13 Jbeta reverse. Produced via immunoSEQ multiplex PCR; TCRdb's table is partial and in-frame only. This sample carries about 170,000 clones, with 0.7% to 1% going to the ten biggest clones. As regards this clone: Its antigen is still unknown.

The sequencing sample was made of PBMCs. This TCR came from a woman between 18 and 29 years old in good health and CMV-seropositive.

CDR3 region: CASSYSAGPNEQFF. CDR3 nucleotides: TGTGCCAGCAGTTACTCGGCGGGCCCCAATGAGCAGTTCTTC. The rearrangement links TRBV6-5 to TRBJ2-1; tentative D call: TRBD2 (5 bases). This CDR3 spans 14 amino acids. Germline V gene sequence: CDR1 MNHEY, CDR2 SVGAGI. The V end lost 0 bases, the J end lost 6 bases, and 9 bases lay between the germline ends.